This T cell receptor (beta chain) was recorded in a study of blood T cell repertoires in COVID-19. For the study at large: There were acute and convalescent COVID-19 samples, and they came from the United States, Italy and Spain. PBMCs, B-cell-depleted T cells, or T cells were the source of the cDNA or gDNA that made up the material.

Source study methods: Reference gene primers were amplified, and this amplification served to estimate nucleated cell counts. Sequencing used immunoSEQ multiplex PCR; TCRdb keeps in-frame clones, though not all of them. V, J and clone size reflect that table, while D and trimming were determined from the DNA. The sample lists approximately 170,000 clones; about 86% were seen once. Sequencing was carried out using peripheral blood. This receptor was identified in a human donor with acute or convalescent COVID-19. The donor label of this sample is uncertain.

CDR3 nucleotide sequence: TGTGCCAGCAGCTTATCCCCGAGACTAGCGGGGACCTACAATGAGCAGTTCTTC. It encodes CASSLSPRLAGTYNEQFF. The chain uses TRBV7-6 and TRBJ2-1; 11 bases line up with TRBD2. The CDR3 is 18 amino acids. Germline assignment: CDR1 SGHVS and CDR2 FNYEAQ. The junction had 8 bases not matched to a gene; V was cut back by 2 bases and J by 2 bases.